Reported below is one T cell receptor beta chain. Its antigen is still unknown. This sample stems from a study of OX40 agonist ivuxolimab in advanced cancers. For the study at large: A history of anti-PD-1, anti-PD-L1 or anti-CTLA-4 therapy was acceptable, and approximately 40% had some. Among those treated, three patients had partial responses, one with hepatocellular carcinoma and two with cutaneous melanoma. Study-level findings and limits: At 0.1 to 3.0 mg/kg, CD4+ and CD8+ blood T cells expanded clonally by week 6. Low normalized T-cell clonal expansion also characterized some of the nonresponders.

Sequencing was performed with immunoSEQ multiplex PCR; in TCRdb, only in-frame clones are kept and a portion is missing. The sample lists about 57,000 clones, about 83% seen once, with roughly 5% in the top ten. V shed 0 bases, J shed 5 bases, and the junction held 7 bases outside the gene matches. Germline CDR1 reads LNHDA; CDR2 reads SQIVND (reference sequence). This CDR3 region has 16 residues. The sequence was collected from an adult with an advanced solid tumor such as melanoma, head and neck, liver or kidney cancer. Sample: CD4+ or CD8+ T cells sorted from blood, taken in a trial of the OX40 agonist ivuxolimab. V gene TRBV19 combines with J gene TRBJ2-1; 7 bases are a match to TRBD2. This CDR3 is CASSIEKTSYHNEQFF. DNA of the CDR3: TGTGCCAGTAGTATAGAGAAGACTAGCTACCACAATGAGCAGTTCTTC.